The 12 T cell receptor beta chains below all came from one sample that was sequenced in a study of Ad26.COV2.S vaccination and SARS-CoV-2 variants. TCRdb's table, derived via immunoSEQ multiplex PCR, lists solely in-frame clones and lacks some. The table records nearly 400,000 clones, approximately 91% of them present only once. Treatment here: over 15 received Ad26.COV2.S at low or high dose, single or two shots; five or six received placebo; per-sample allocation not given. Day 63 after the first injection of vaccine or placebo was the sampling time. Material: peripheral blood, obtained in a trial of Ad26.COV2.S vaccine versus placebo. The source is a person between 18 and 65 years old who received the Ad26.COV2.S COVID-19 vaccine or a placebo.

The CDR3 nucleotides read TGTGCCTGGAAAGGTTCCTGGGGAGGGGAGCAGTACTTC. Encoded protein: CAWKGSWGGEQYF. The chain employs TRBV30 and TRBJ2-7; TRBD2 matches at 7 bases. The CDR3 has 13 residues. The V and J ends lost 4 bases and 7 bases, in that order; junction bases with no gene match: 10. Germline CDR1 GTSNPN, CDR2 SVGIG (reference sequence).

This sequence joins TRBV30 and TRBJ2-1, with D possibly TRBD1 on 5 matching bases. V dropped 7 bases and J dropped 3 bases, with 13 bases sitting between them. This CDR3 is 13 amino acids long. Germline CDR1 and CDR2: GTSNPN and SVGIG (reference sequence). CDR3 in amino acids: CASPAGIYNEQFF. In DNA, the CDR3 is TGTGCCTCCCCGGCAGGGATCTACAATGAGCAGTTCTTC.

The J gene is TRBJ2-3, the V gene TRBV3-1 (or the pseudogene TRBV3-2), with a possible D match to TRBD2 (5 bases). Trimming shortened V by 0 bases and J by 6 bases, and 10 bases separated the two germline ends. Germline V gene lookup returns CDR1 LGHDT and CDR2 YNNKEL (reference sequence). The CDR3 length is 14 residues. The CDR3: CASSQDFGVDTQYF. The CDR3 DNA follows: TGTGCCAGCAGCCAAGATTTCGGGGTCGATACGCAGTATTTT.

The V gene is TRBV29-1, the J gene TRBJ1-1, with 9 bases fitting TRBD1. This CDR3 has 15 amino acids. CDR1 is SQVTM and CDR2 is ANQGSEA in the germline V gene. Unmatched junction bases numbered 13, after V lost 4 bases and J lost 7 bases. The CDR3, as DNA: TGCAGCGTTGCTAGTCGACCGGGACAGGGTAATGAAGCTTTCTTT. As protein: CSVASRPGQGNEAFF.

This chain links TRBV7-8 with TRBJ2-7, with TRBD2 as a possible D gene (6 bases). Trimming took off 2 bases at V and 2 bases at J, with 13 bases between the two ends. The length of the CDR3 is 15 residues. In germline, CDR1 is SGHVS, CDR2 FQNEAQ. This CDR3 reads CASSLTTGATYEQYF. DNA of the CDR3: TGTGCCAGCAGCTTAACTACGGGAGCAACCTACGAGCAGTACTTC.

This rearrangement joins TRBV28 to TRBJ2-2; perhaps TRBD2 as D (5 bases). CDR3 length: 11 residues. Per the germline V gene, CDR1 is MDHEN and CDR2 is SYDVKM. V was shortened by 8 bases and J by 6 bases, with 7 bases between the two germline ends. For the CDR3, the DNA is TGTGCCAGCTCTAGCCCCGGGGAGCTGTTTTTT. Translating gives CASSSPGELFF.

The chain couples TRBV5-1 to TRBJ1-1; no clear D. Germline loops: CDR1 SGHRS, CDR2 YFSETQ. The CDR3 is 14 amino acids. Between the trimmed V and J ends, which lost 2 bases and 1 base, there was a span of 9 bases. The CDR3 protein is CASSFTGKNTEAFF. The CDR3, as DNA: TGCGCCAGCAGCTTCACCGGGAAGAACACTGAAGCTTTCTTT.

This chain links TRBV5-1 with TRBJ2-1, with D tentatively TRBD2 (5 bases). The germline gives CDR1 SGHRS, CDR2 YFSETQ. This CDR3 is 14 amino acids long. V lost 4 bases to trimming and J lost 4 bases, with 12 bases between them. The CDR3 bases are TGCGCCAGCAGCCCGGGGTCGGGGTACAATGAGCAGTTCTTC. Amino acid sequence: CASSPGSGYNEQFF.

This chain links TRBV28 with TRBJ1-4, with unresolved D. Germline V gene sequence: CDR1 MDHEN, CDR2 SYDVKM. The CDR3 contains 13 residues. Trimming stripped 5 bases from V and 8 bases from J, with 12 bases between. DNA of the CDR3: TGTGCCAGCAGTGGAAGGATGGCCGAAAAACTGTTTTTT. Translating gives CASSGRMAEKLFF.

Only one count was recorded for this clone. Written as DNA, the CDR3 is TGTGCCAGCAGTCCGTGGAGGATGTACAATGAGCAGTTCTTC. This translates into CASSPWRMYNEQFF. The rearrangement uses TRBV2 and TRBJ2-1; D might be TRBD2 (5 bases). The CDR3 consists of 14 residues. From germline, CDR1 is SNHLY and CDR2 FYNNEI. Deletions cut 5 bases from V and 4 bases from J, with 12 bases between.

The chain recombines TRBV27 with TRBJ1-2; D unclear. Germline V gene lookup returns CDR1 MNHEY and CDR2 SMNVEV (reference sequence). The CDR3 runs to 15 residues. V lost 7 bases to trimming and J lost 4 bases, with 19 bases between them. The CDR3 reads CASTSLGSNRYGYTF. CDR3 sequence (DNA): TGTGCCAGCACCTCTCTGGGTAGTAATCGCTATGGCTACACCTTC.

The chain is built from TRBV29-1 and TRBJ2-7, with D possibly matching TRBD1 (5 bases). V lost 3 bases to trimming and J lost 6 bases, with 12 bases between them. CDR3 length: 12 residues. Germline V gives CDR1 SQVTM, CDR2 ANQGSEA. CDR3 residues: CSVEVGRGEQYF. The CDR3, as DNA: TGCAGCGTTGAGGTGGGAAGGGGCGAGCAGTACTTC.